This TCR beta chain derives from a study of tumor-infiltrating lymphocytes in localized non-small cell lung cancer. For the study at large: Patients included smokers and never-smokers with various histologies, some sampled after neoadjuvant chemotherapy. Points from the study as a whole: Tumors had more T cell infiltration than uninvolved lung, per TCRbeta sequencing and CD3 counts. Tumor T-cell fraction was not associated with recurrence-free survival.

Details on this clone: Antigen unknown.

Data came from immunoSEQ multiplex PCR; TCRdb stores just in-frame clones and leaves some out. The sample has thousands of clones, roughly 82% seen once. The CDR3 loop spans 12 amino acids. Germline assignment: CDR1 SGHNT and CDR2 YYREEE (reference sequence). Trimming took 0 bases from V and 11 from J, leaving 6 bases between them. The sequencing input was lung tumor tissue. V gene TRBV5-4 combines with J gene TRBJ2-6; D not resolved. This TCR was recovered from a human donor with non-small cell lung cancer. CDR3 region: CASSLDLHVLTF. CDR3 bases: TGTGCCAGCAGCTTGGACCTCCACGTCCTGACTTTC.